The present TCR beta chain was sequenced within a study of PD-L1 blockade in urothelial cancer listed by TCRdb under 2017. Concerning the study at large: Every patient began therapy in about 2014 and was given atezolizumab 1,200 mg intravenously every 3 weeks. About nine tenths of the roughly 30 patients were males with bladder-origin urothelial cancer, and about 65% of the 29 reported a prior smoking history. Patients had an ECOG performance status of 0 or 1 and had received between 0 and 3 prior chemotherapy regimens. Blood samples were analyzed at two time points: 3 weeks after treatment start (second dose) and 6 weeks after treatment start. Blood samples gave a median of about 150,000 T cells and 80,000 to 95,000 unique TCRs, with a median clonality of 0.080. Somatic, immune and clinical correlates of response to PD-L1 blockade with atezolizumab in urothelial cancer were the focus of an exploratory multi-omic analysis. Pretreatment tumor samples and matched peripheral blood, collected serially before and after atezolizumab treatment, underwent TCR sequencing. Durable clinical benefit was defined as progression-free survival longer than 6 months, and TCR features were also tested against progression-free and overall survival. In the same patients, whole exome sequencing and RNA sequencing of pretreatment tumors were performed in addition to TCR sequencing. Durable clinical benefit was achieved by nine patients and was not achieved by 20 patients. Pretreatment blood TCR-seq was available for 27 to 30 patients, at least one posttreatment blood collection was obtained for approximately 25 patients, and tumor TCR-seq was available for approximately 25 patients.

In the germline V gene, CDR1 corresponds to SGHAT and CDR2 to FQNNGV. Germline trimming: 6 bases from V, 2 bases from J; junction bases outside gene matches: 10. From cysteine to phenylalanine, the CDR3 is 16 amino acids long. The sequence is cut down to CDR3 DNA, 48 bases in frame from base 1. About this clone itself: The antigen it binds to is not known. Nothing much larger sits one base from this clone, and base qualities are not available.

To estimate absolute template abundance from read counts, synthetic TCR analog templates were spiked into each PCR. TCRbeta CDR3 regions were amplified from genomic DNA with bias-controlled V and J gene primers using the immunoSEQ assay. Rearranged TCRbeta segments were sequenced at approximately 20X coverage. In the original analysis: Clustering was used to correct sequencing errors, and CDR3s were annotated against IMGT so that V, D and J genes could be assigned. Downstream analyses used only productive TCRbeta rearrangements and left out out-of-frame or stop-codon sequences. Clonality was calculated as one minus the Shannon entropy normalized by the log of the number of unique productive sequences. Fisher's exact test with Benjamini-Hochberg correction, using a cutoff of adjusted p below 0.01, was how clones that differed between time points or between blood and tumor were identified. TCRdb mirrors the immuneACCESS table, restricted to in-frame sequences. Some clones are absent from its copies; in checked studies, under half trace to an unresolved V gene, and the reason for the others is unknown. Clone size and V and J calls were adopted from that table, with D and trimming inferred from the DNA. A total of 70,000 or so clones appear in this sample, roughly 80% of them only once. Of the sample, approximately 4.7% is held by the ten largest clones.

Study-wide findings and limitations: Improved progression-free and overall survival was associated with having pretreatment peripheral blood TCR clonality below the median. Because of the small sample size (n ≈ 30) and the many exploratory analyses performed, the results are intended to be regarded as hypothesis-generating. Greater expansion of tumor-associated TCR clones in peripheral blood 3 weeks after the start of treatment was observed in patients with durable benefit (n of about 20, p = 0.022).

A cohort of approximately 30 patients with locally advanced or metastatic urothelial carcinoma, treated at Memorial Sloan Kettering on a trial protocol, was included. Peripheral blood mononuclear cells were collected pretreatment and during treatment, with between 1 and 8 total time points obtained per patient. The Qiagen DNeasy Blood extraction kit was used to purify genomic DNA from total PBMCs and tumor samples. PBMCs were collected pretreatment and during treatment and were isolated and stored as previously described. The origin of this receptor is a man between 70 and 80 years old with urothelial cancer. Specimen: PBMCs, collected around atezolizumab (anti-PD-L1) treatment. The rearranged chain carries TRBV11-2 and TRBJ2-5, with 9 central nucleotides matching TRBD1. Here the CDR3 is given as CASSSRGGQGQETQYF. The base sequence is TGTGCCAGCAGTAGTAGAGGGGGACAGGGACAAGAGACCCAGTACTTC.